This TCR beta chain is drawn from a study of CD8+ T cells in alopecia areata. The overall study: A 6-month off-drug phase came after tofacitinib, which had lasted 6 to 18 months.

TCR sequencing used cDNA made by reverse transcription of extracted RNA. Clones were sequenced by immunoSEQ multiplex PCR, and TCRdb holds only the in-frame ones, with some missing. The repertoire consists of about 190,000 clones, with 60% occurring once and the leading ten covering less than 0.8%. A total of 8 residues make up the CDR3, ends included. CDR1 is DFQATT and CDR2 is SNEGSKA in the germline V gene (reference sequence). General study findings and limits: Lesional tissue from the scalp (especially in alopecia totalis/universalis) showed higher clonality than normal scalp.

Specified treatment: oral pan-JAK inhibitor, 5-10 mg twice daily. This clone was picked up a small number of times. Its specificity is unknown. The CDR3 does not close with the conserved phenylalanine or tryptophan, likely indicating a read error. The limits of the CDR3 on the DNA are not certain, so only TCRdb's listed CDR3 is given. Sequenced here: CD4+ T cells sorted from blood, sampled at week 4, from a patient treated with tofacitinib. The origin of this receptor is a human donor with alopecia areata. The chain uses TRBV20-1 and TRBJ2-7; the table assigns TRBD1, which was not confirmed against the DNA. This CDR3 is CSAREYIP.